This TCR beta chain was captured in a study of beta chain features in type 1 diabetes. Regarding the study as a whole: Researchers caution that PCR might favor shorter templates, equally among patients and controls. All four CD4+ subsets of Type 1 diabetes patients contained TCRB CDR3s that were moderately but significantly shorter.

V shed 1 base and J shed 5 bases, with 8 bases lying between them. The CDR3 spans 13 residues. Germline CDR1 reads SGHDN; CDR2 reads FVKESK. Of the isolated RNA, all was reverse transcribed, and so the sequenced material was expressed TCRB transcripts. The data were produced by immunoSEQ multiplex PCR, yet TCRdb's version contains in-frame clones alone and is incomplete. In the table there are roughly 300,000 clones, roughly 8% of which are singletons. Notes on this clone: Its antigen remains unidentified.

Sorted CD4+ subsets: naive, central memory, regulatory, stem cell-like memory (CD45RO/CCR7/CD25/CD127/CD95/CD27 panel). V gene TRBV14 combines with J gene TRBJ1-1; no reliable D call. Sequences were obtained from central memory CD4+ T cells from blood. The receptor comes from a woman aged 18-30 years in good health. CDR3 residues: CASSQVGSTEAFF. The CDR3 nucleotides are TGTGCCAGCAGCCAAGTAGGTAGTACTGAAGCTTTCTTT. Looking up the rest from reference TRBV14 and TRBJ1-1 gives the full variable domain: EAGVTQFPSHSVIEKGQTVTLRCDPISGHDNLYWYRRVMGKEIKFLLHFVKESKQDESGMPNNRFLAERTGGTYSTLKVQPAELEDSGVYFCASSQVGSTEAFFGQGTRLTVV.